This is a list of T cell receptor beta chains from one sample in a study of CD8+ T cells in alopecia areata. Using immunoSEQ multiplex PCR, the repertoire was profiled, and TCRdb retains in-frame clones only, with some absent. The repertoire holds 120,000 or so clones, around 50% seen once, with 4.5% in the top ten. This specimen was CD4+ T cells sorted from blood, taken at week 0. The receptors were gathered from a human donor with alopecia areata. The CDR3 runs from the conserved cysteine through the conserved F or W. Fields, in order: clone size, J gene, V gene, D gene, CDR3 protein, CDR3 DNA. The D gene is left open where the match is weak. A row's size may be missing; if present it is once, few, many or a size class.

abundance: NA; j_gene: TRBJ2-7; v_gene: TRBV7-3; d_gene: TRBD1; CDR3aa: CASSLGTGRDPYEQYF; CDR3nt: TGTGCCAGCAGTCTTGGGACAGGGCGGGATCCCTACGAGCAGTACTTC
abundance: NA; j_gene: TRBJ1-5; v_gene: TRBV30; d_gene: NA; CDR3aa: CAWGLDQPQHF; CDR3nt: TGTGCCTGGGGACTGGATCAGCCCCAGCATTTT
abundance: NA; j_gene: TRBJ2-3; v_gene: TRBV7-3; d_gene: TRBD2; CDR3aa: CASSQGSGGTVSTDTQYF; CDR3nt: TGTGCCAGCAGCCAGGGAAGCGGGGGGACCGTGAGCACAGATACGCAGTATTTT
abundance: NA; j_gene: TRBJ1-1; v_gene: TRBV7-2; d_gene: NA; CDR3aa: CASSPNPFRDSAFF; CDR3nt: TGTGCCAGCAGCCCGAACCCATTCCGTGACAGTGCTTTCTTT
abundance: NA; j_gene: TRBJ2-1; v_gene: TRBV7-2; d_gene: NA; CDR3aa: CASSSARGWGVYNEQFF; CDR3nt: TGTGCCAGCAGCTCAGCTCGTGGGTGGGGAGTCTACAATGAGCAGTTCTTC
abundance: NA; j_gene: TRBJ1-2; v_gene: TRBV19; d_gene: NA; CDR3aa: CASSIRNYGYTF; CDR3nt: TGTGCCAGTAGTATACGGAACTATGGCTACACCTTC
abundance: few; j_gene: TRBJ2-4; v_gene: TRBV29-1; d_gene: NA; CDR3aa: CSVEIQGYIQYF; CDR3nt: TGCAGCGTTGAAATCCAGGGGTACATTCAGTACTTC
abundance: few; j_gene: TRBJ2-7; v_gene: TRBV19; d_gene: NA; CDR3aa: CASSGETNSYEQYF; CDR3nt: TGTGCCAGTAGTGGGGAGACGAACTCCTACGAGCAGTACTTC
abundance: once; j_gene: TRBJ2-2; v_gene: TRBV5-4; d_gene: NA; CDR3aa: CASSGGAPNTGELFF; CDR3nt: TGTGCCAGCAGCGGGGGGGCCCCTAACACCGGGGAGCTGTTTTTT
abundance: few; j_gene: TRBJ1-6; v_gene: TRBV18; d_gene: NA; CDR3aa: CASSPPGRGGSPLHF; CDR3nt: TGTGCCAGCTCACCACCGGGGAGAGGTGGTTCACCCCTCCACTTT
abundance: NA; j_gene: TRBJ2-1; v_gene: TRBV5-4; d_gene: NA; CDR3aa: CASSRAINEQFF; CDR3nt: TGTGCCAGCAGCCGGGCCATCAATGAGCAGTTCTTC
abundance: few; j_gene: TRBJ2-7; v_gene: TRBV2; d_gene: TRBD1; CDR3aa: CASSEVGQGSYEQYF; CDR3nt: TGTGCCAGCAGTGAAGTAGGACAGGGGAGTTACGAGCAGTACTTC
abundance: NA; j_gene: TRBJ2-1; v_gene: TRBV10-3; d_gene: TRBD2; CDR3aa: CAISQHSSGRVSYNEQFF; CDR3nt: TGTGCCATCAGCCAACACTCTAGCGGTCGCGTCTCCTACAATGAGCAGTTCTTC
abundance: NA; j_gene: TRBJ2-1; v_gene: TRBV30; d_gene: NA; CDR3aa: CAWSVSDQGSDEQFF; CDR3nt: TGTGCCTGGAGTGTATCGGACCAGGGGTCGGATGAGCAGTTCTTC
abundance: NA; j_gene: TRBJ2-3; v_gene: TRBV18; d_gene: NA; CDR3aa: CASSPLPRPQDTQYF; CDR3nt: TGTGCCAGCTCACCACTTCCCCGACCCCAAGATACGCAGTATTTT
abundance: few; j_gene: TRBJ1-6; v_gene: TRBV18; d_gene: TRBD1; CDR3aa: CASSAGQRNSPLHF; CDR3nt: TGTGCCAGCTCAGCGGGACAGAGAAATTCACCCCTCCACTTT
abundance: few; j_gene: TRBJ1-1; v_gene: TRBV7-3; d_gene: NA; CDR3aa: CASSFWEGTEAFF; CDR3nt: TGTGCCAGCAGCTTTTGGGAGGGGACTGAAGCTTTCTTT
abundance: NA; j_gene: TRBJ2-5; v_gene: TRBV7-2; d_gene: NA; CDR3aa: CASSLAGARGTQYF; CDR3nt: TGTGCCAGCAGCTTAGCGGGGGCCCGGGGGACCCAGTACTTC
abundance: NA; j_gene: TRBJ1-1; v_gene: TRBV7-3; d_gene: NA; CDR3aa: CASSLTGTDTEAFF; CDR3nt: TGTGCCAGCAGCTTAACGGGCACGGACACTGAAGCTTTCTTT
abundance: few; j_gene: TRBJ2-1; v_gene: TRBV5-4; d_gene: TRBD2; CDR3aa: CASSLVWASGSNEQFF; CDR3nt: TGTGCCAGCAGCTTGGTGTGGGCTAGCGGGTCAAATGAGCAGTTCTTC
abundance: NA; j_gene: TRBJ2-7; v_gene: TRBV6-5; d_gene: NA; CDR3aa: CASSRSRDYEQYF; CDR3nt: TGTGCCAGCAGTCGGTCCCGGGACTACGAGCAGTACTTC
abundance: NA; j_gene: TRBJ1-1; v_gene: TRBV5-4; d_gene: NA; CDR3aa: CASSLMGSTEAFF; CDR3nt: TGTGCCAGCAGCTTGATGGGGAGCACTGAAGCTTTCTTT